The 4 T cell receptor beta chains below come from one sample, sequenced in a study of shared clonotypes between healthy human individuals. Profiling relied on immunoSEQ multiplex PCR, and the TCRdb table lists in-frame clones only, not all of them. This sample carries more than 450,000 clones, about four fifths of them seen once, and the ten largest clones take 10% to 15%. The sequencing sample was made of PBMCs. The receptor source for this set is a woman in her thirties or forties in good health. Some clones in this sample may be carry-over from other donors' samples.

The chain joins TRBV5-1 to TRBJ2-7; 11 bases fit TRBD2. This CDR3 has 14 residues. CDR1 is SGHRS, CDR2 YFSETQ, per germline. V was clipped by 4 bases and J by 9 bases; unmatched bases: 9. In DNA, the CDR3 is TGCGCCAGCAGCCCGGGACTAGCGGAGGGTAGGCAGTACTTC. Translated: CASSPGLAEGRQYF.

The rearrangement links TRBV30 to TRBJ2-3; D is possibly TRBD1 (6 bases). V dropped 1 base and J dropped 8 bases, with 22 bases sitting between them. The CDR3 is made up of 16 amino acids. The V gene's germline CDR1 is GTSNPN and CDR2 SVGIG (reference sequence). Written as DNA, the CDR3 is TGTGCCTGGAGTGCGCTCACAGGGTCCCAAGGGGGTACGCAGTATTTT. It yields the protein CAWSALTGSQGGTQYF.

In this sample, this clone turned up a few times. The chain joins TRBV19 to TRBJ2-1; 10 bases fit TRBD2. V lost 7 bases, J lost 10 bases, and 13 bases stayed unmatched. Germline V CDR1 and CDR2: LNHDA, SQIVND (reference sequence). The CDR3 has 15 amino acids. This CDR3 is CASTIAGGLQGEQFF. The CDR3, as DNA: TGTGCCAGTACAATAGCGGGAGGCCTGCAGGGGGAGCAGTTCTTC. Full variable domain (rest looked up from reference TRBV19 and TRBJ2-1): DGGITQSPKYLFRKEGQNVTLSCEQNLNHDAMYWYRQDPGQGLRLIYYSQIVNDFQKGDIAEGYSVSREKKESFPLTVTSAQKNPTAFYLCASTIAGGLQGEQFFGPGTRLTVL.

V gene TRBV11-2 combines with J gene TRBJ1-5; D not resolved. Trimming removed 3 bases from V and 0 bases from J, with 12 bases in between. The CDR3 runs to 16 residues. Germline V gene sequence: CDR1 SGHAT, CDR2 FQNNGV. CDR3 sequence (DNA): TGTGCCAGCAGCTTCTCCCGGAGCGGTAGCAATCAGCCCCAGCATTTT. This translates into CASSFSRSGSNQPQHF.